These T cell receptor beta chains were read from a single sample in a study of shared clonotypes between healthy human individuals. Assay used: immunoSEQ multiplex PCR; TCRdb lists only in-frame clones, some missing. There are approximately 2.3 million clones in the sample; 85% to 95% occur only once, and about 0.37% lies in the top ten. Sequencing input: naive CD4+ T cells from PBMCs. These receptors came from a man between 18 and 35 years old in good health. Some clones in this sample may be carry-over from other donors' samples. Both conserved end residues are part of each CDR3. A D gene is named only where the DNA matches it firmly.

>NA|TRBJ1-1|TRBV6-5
CASTPPGDTEAFF
TGTGCCAGCACCCCCCCGGGGGACACTGAAGCTTTCTTT
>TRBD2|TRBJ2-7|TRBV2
CASRGDLAGPYEQYF
TGTGCCAGCAGGGGAGACCTAGCGGGTCCCTACGAGCAGTACTTC
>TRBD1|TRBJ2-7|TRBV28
CASSRPTGGGEQYF
TGTGCCAGCAGTCGACCGACAGGGGGGGGCGAGCAGTACTTC
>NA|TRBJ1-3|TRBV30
CAWTLGNTIYF
TGTGCCTGGACCCTGGGGAACACCATATATTTT
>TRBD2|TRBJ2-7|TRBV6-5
CASSYAEVAGHYEQYF
TGTGCCAGCAGTTACGCCGAAGTAGCGGGCCACTACGAGCAGTACTTC
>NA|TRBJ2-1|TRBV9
CAGPTEQFF
TGTGCCGGCCCCACTGAGCAGTTCTTC
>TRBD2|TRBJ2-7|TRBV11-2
CASSLGSGGAYEQYF
TGTGCCAGCAGCTTAGGCAGCGGGGGTGCCTACGAGCAGTACTTC
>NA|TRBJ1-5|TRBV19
CASSVLSLSGQPQHF
TGTGCCAGTAGTGTCCTAAGCCTTTCGGGGCAGCCCCAGCATTTT
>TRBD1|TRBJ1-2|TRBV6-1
CASRVGQGDGYTF
TGTGCCAGCAGGGTCGGCCAGGGGGATGGCTACACCTTC
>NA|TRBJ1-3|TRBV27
CASSLFGESGNTIYF
TGTGCCAGCAGTTTATTTGGGGAGTCGGGAAACACCATATATTTT
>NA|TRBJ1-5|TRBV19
CASSTQGYSNQPQHF
TGTGCCAGTAGTACCCAGGGGTATAGCAATCAGCCCCAGCATTTT
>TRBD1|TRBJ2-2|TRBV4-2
CASSQDLRTGTGELFF
TGTGCCAGCAGCCAAGATCTGCGGACAGGCACCGGGGAGCTGTTTTTT
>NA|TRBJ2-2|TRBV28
CAVTGLVGELFF
TGTGCCGTCACAGGGTTGGTAGGGGAGCTGTTTTTT
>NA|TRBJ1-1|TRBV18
CASHTVFTEAFF
TGTGCCAGTCATACAGTTTTCACTGAAGCTTTCTTT
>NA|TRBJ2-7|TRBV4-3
CASSQALFGPSSSYEQYF
TGCGCCAGCAGCCAAGCCCTTTTTGGGCCATCGAGCTCCTACGAGCAGTACTTC
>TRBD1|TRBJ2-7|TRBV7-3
CASSPSPGGWYEQYF
TGTGCCAGCAGCCCAAGCCCAGGGGGCTGGTACGAGCAGTACTTC
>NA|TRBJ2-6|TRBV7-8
CASSDLPGVTGANVLTF
TGTGCCAGCAGCGACTTACCCGGGGTCACTGGGGCCAACGTCCTGACTTTC
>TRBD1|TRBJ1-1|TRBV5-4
CASSRREGANTEAFF
TGTGCCAGCAGCCGGCGGGAGGGGGCGAACACTGAAGCTTTCTTT
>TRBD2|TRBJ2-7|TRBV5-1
CASSLGLAEPYEQYF
TGCGCCAGCAGCTTGGGACTAGCGGAGCCCTACGAGCAGTACTTC
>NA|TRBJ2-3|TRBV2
CASSVGLHSTDTQYF
TGTGCCAGCAGTGTTGGACTACATAGCACAGATACGCAGTATTTT
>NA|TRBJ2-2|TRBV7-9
CASSLILASALNTGELFF
TGTGCCAGCAGCTTAATCCTAGCCTCCGCCCTTAACACCGGGGAGCTGTTTTTT
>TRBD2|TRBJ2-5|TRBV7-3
CASSFSRGVRETQYF
TGTGCCAGCAGCTTCTCGCGGGGGGTTCGAGAGACCCAGTACTTC
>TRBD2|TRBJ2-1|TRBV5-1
CASSRAGETYNEQFF
TGCGCCAGCAGTCGAGCGGGGGAAACCTACAATGAGCAGTTCTTC